Listed below are T cell receptor beta chains from one sample, sequenced in a study of blood T cell repertoires in COVID-19. This table comes from immunoSEQ multiplex PCR, and its TCRdb copy is limited to in-frame clones, with some not included. The repertoire includes roughly 120,000 clones, roughly nine tenths of them detected once, and approximately 7.9% sits in the top ten. Sequences were obtained from peripheral blood. Receptor source: an older man who had recovered from COVID-19. Both conserved end residues are part of each CDR3. The D gene is left open where the match is weak. Clone size appears in some rows only: once, few, many, or a class for an expanded clone.

>TRBJ1-1|14|.|.|TRBV5-4
CASRDSYMNTEAFF
TGTGCCAGCAGGGACAGCTACATGAACACTGAAGCTTTCTTT
>TRBJ2-1|13|.|.|TRBV9
CASSVDLNNEQFF
TGTGCCAGCAGCGTAGACTTAAATAATGAGCAGTTCTTC
>TRBJ2-7|13|.|.|TRBV9
CASSVGQAGEQYF
TGTGCCAGCAGCGTAGGACAGGCCGGGGAGCAGTACTTC
>TRBJ1-5|13|.|.|TRBV10-3
CAISTGFTQPQHF
TGTGCCATCAGTACAGGGTTTACCCAGCCCCAGCATTTT
>TRBJ1-4|15|once|TRBD1|TRBV3-1/TRBV3-2
CASSHRGRGDEKLFF
TGTGCCAGCAGCCACCGGGGCAGGGGGGATGAAAAACTGTTTTTT
>TRBJ1-2|15|.|.|TRBV5-1
CASSLAGGINYGYTF
TGCGCCAGCAGCTTGGCGGGGGGGATCAACTATGGCTACACCTTC
>TRBJ2-7|12|.|TRBD1|TRBV10-1
CASTPTGDEQYF
TGCGCCAGCACCCCGACAGGGGACGAGCAGTACTTC
>TRBJ1-2|14|.|.|TRBV28
CASSLIQEDWGYTF
TGTGCCAGCAGTTTAATCCAGGAGGATTGGGGCTACACCTTC
>TRBJ1-6|17|.|.|TRBV5-1
CASSLERGSSYNSPLHF
TGCGCCAGCAGCTTGGAGAGGGGGAGCTCCTATAATTCACCCCTCCACTTT
>TRBJ1-2|15|once|.|TRBV6-4
CASSARGGDPSGYTF
TGTGCCAGCAGTGCCAGGGGAGGGGACCCCTCCGGCTACACCTTC
>TRBJ2-7|14|.|TRBD1|TRBV5-1
CASSQQGPAYEQYF
TGCGCCAGCAGTCAACAGGGGCCCGCCTACGAGCAGTACTTC
>TRBJ2-5|13|.|.|TRBV12-3/TRBV12-4
CASSAQGRETQYF
TGTGCCAGCAGTGCGCAGGGTCGGGAGACCCAGTACTTC
>TRBJ2-3|13|few|TRBD2|TRBV6-2/TRBV6-3
CASSYLTSGRSYF
TGTGCCAGCAGTTACCTGACTAGCGGGAGGAGCTATTTT
>TRBJ2-1|13|.|TRBD2|TRBV29-1
CSVVRERNNEQFF
TGCAGCGTTGTGCGGGAGCGGAACAATGAGCAGTTCTTC
>TRBJ1-1|14|.|TRBD1|TRBV5-6
CASSLLQGSSQAFF
TGTGCCAGCAGCTTATTACAGGGGTCTTCCCAAGCTTTCTTT
>TRBJ1-3|14|.|.|TRBV7-2
CASRGGRSGNTIYF
TGTGCCAGCAGGGGGGGACGCTCTGGAAACACCATATATTTT
>TRBJ2-1|14|.|.|TRBV11-2
CASSQTTGEAEQFF
TGTGCCAGCAGCCAGACAACAGGGGAGGCTGAGCAGTTCTTC
>TRBJ2-3|17|.|TRBD1|TRBV28
CASSSLQGPWGTDTQYF
TGTGCCAGCAGTTCCCTACAGGGGCCCTGGGGCACAGATACGCAGTATTTT
>TRBJ1-1|17|.|TRBD1|TRBV5-1
CASSSDRGKVGNTEAFF
TGCGCCAGCAGCTCGGACAGGGGTAAGGTTGGGAACACTGAAGCTTTCTTT
>TRBJ1-1|13|.|.|TRBV6-5
CASSYRRGTEAFF
TGTGCCAGCAGTTACCGCAGGGGCACTGAAGCTTTCTTT
>TRBJ2-7|13|.|TRBD2|TRBV2
CAIRLAGSYEQYF
TGTGCCATCAGACTAGCGGGCTCCTACGAGCAGTACTTC
>TRBJ1-1|12|.|.|TRBV2
CASSDPFTEAFF
TGTGCCAGCAGTGACCCCTTTACTGAAGCTTTCTTT
>TRBJ2-1|15|.|TRBD1|TRBV6-5
CASTDGGTGGNEQFF
TGTGCCAGCACGGATGGGGGGACAGGGGGAAATGAGCAGTTCTTC
>TRBJ2-7|14|.|TRBD2|TRBV28
CASSRSGNDNEQYF
TGTGCCAGCAGCCGAAGCGGGAACGACAACGAGCAGTACTTC
>TRBJ1-6|16|.|.|TRBV4-1
CASSQGVAFFYSPLHF
TGCGCCAGCAGCCAAGGTGTGGCCTTTTTTTATTCACCCCTCCACTTT
>TRBJ1-1|14|.|TRBD1|TRBV4-3
CASSQDTGGTEAFF
TGCGCCAGCAGCCAAGATACAGGGGGCACTGAAGCTTTCTTT
>TRBJ1-1|12|.|.|TRBV27
CASKRQGGEAFF
TGTGCCAGCAAGAGACAAGGTGGTGAAGCTTTCTTT
>TRBJ2-7|13|once|TRBD2|TRBV7-9
CASSLAGTREQYF
TGTGCCAGCAGCCTAGCCGGGACTAGGGAGCAGTACTTC
>TRBJ2-7|13|.|.|TRBV28
CASSLEGPYEQYF
TGTGCCAGCAGTTTGGAGGGCCCATACGAGCAGTACTTC
>TRBJ2-7|18|.|TRBD1|TRBV27
CASSGPGQGISSSYEQYF
TGTGCCAGCAGTGGACCGGGACAGGGAATCTCTAGCTCCTACGAGCAGTACTTC
>TRBJ1-2|14|once|.|TRBV10-3
CAIGGSTNSYGYTF
TGTGCCATCGGAGGCAGTACCAACTCCTATGGCTACACCTTC
>TRBJ2-5|14|.|TRBD2|TRBV5-1
CASSYLAGEETQYF
TGCGCCAGCAGTTACCTAGCGGGGGAAGAGACCCAGTACTTC
>TRBJ2-7|15|.|TRBD2|TRBV19
CASSILAGSSYEQYF
TGTGCCAGTAGTATATTAGCGGGGAGCTCCTACGAGCAGTACTTC
>TRBJ2-5|14|.|TRBD1|TRBV30
CAWRIWGQGETQYF
TGTGCCTGGAGGATATGGGGACAGGGAGAGACCCAGTACTTC
>TRBJ2-5|14|.|TRBD2|TRBV5-1
CASSQGLAGETQYF
TGCGCCAGCAGCCAGGGACTAGCAGGAGAGACCCAGTACTTC
>TRBJ2-7|20|.|TRBD1|TRBV28
CASSSTFNRDRGQESYEQYF
TGTGCCAGCAGTTCCACCTTCAACCGGGACAGGGGGCAAGAGTCCTACGAGCAGTACTTC
>TRBJ1-6|13|.|.|TRBV10-2
CASSPRGNSPLHF
TGCGCCAGCAGCCCCAGGGGCAATTCACCCCTCCACTTT
>TRBJ2-3|15|.|TRBD2|TRBV7-2
CASSFSGRDIDTQYF
TGTGCCAGCAGCTTTAGCGGGAGGGATATAGATACGCAGTATTTT
>TRBJ2-5|16|.|.|TRBV15
CATSRGARKERETQYF
TGTGCCACCAGCAGAGGGGCCAGAAAGGAAAGGGAGACCCAGTACTTC
>TRBJ2-1|14|.|.|TRBV29-1
CSVNNGGPYNEQFF
TGCAGCGTCAACAACGGGGGACCCTACAATGAGCAGTTCTTC
>TRBJ1-2|12|.|.|TRBV6-2/TRBV6-3
CASSSGVYGYTF
TGTGCCAGCAGTTCGGGAGTTTATGGCTACACCTTC
>TRBJ2-5|13|.|.|TRBV5-4
CASSFVSGETQYF
TGTGCCAGCAGCTTTGTGAGCGGGGAGACCCAGTACTTC
>TRBJ2-1|16|few|TRBD1|TRBV5-1
CASSSPGQGRTNEQFF
TGCGCCAGCAGCTCGCCGGGACAGGGTAGGACCAATGAGCAGTTCTTC
>TRBJ2-3|12|.|.|TRBV12-3/TRBV12-4
CASSFQADTQYF
TGTGCCAGCAGTTTCCAAGCGGATACGCAGTATTTT